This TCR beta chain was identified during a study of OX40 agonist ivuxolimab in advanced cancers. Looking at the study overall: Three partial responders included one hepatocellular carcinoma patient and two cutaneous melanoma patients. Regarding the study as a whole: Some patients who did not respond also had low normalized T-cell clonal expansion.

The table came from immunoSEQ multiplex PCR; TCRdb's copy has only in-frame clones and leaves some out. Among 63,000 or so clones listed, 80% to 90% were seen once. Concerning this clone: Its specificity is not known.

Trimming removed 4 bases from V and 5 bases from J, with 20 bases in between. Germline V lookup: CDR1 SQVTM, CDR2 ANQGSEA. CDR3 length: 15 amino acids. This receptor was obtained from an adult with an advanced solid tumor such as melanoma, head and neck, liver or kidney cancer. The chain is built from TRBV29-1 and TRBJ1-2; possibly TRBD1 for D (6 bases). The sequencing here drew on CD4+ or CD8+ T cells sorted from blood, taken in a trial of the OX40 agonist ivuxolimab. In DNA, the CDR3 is TGCAGCGTTGGGGCAGGGGTAGGGATCGGGTATGGCTACACCTTC. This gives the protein CSVGAGVGIGYGYTF. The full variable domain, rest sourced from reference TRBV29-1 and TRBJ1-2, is SAVISQKPSRDICQRGTSLTIQCQVDSQVTMMFWYRQQPGQSLTLIATANQGSEATYESGFVIDKFPISRPNLTFSTLTVSNMSPEDSSIYLCSVGAGVGIGYGYTFGSGTRLTVV.